Only one count was recorded for the clone carrying this T cell receptor (beta chain). The antigen is not known. The data belong to a study of siplizumab effects on memory and regulatory T cells. Per germline, CDR1 LNHNV and CDR2 YYDKDF (reference sequence). Trimming shortened V by 0 bases and J by 6 bases, and 6 bases separated the two germline ends. There are 13 residues in the CDR3. Study-wide points: A major contribution to the alloresponse seemed to be made by naive T cells, which seemed more diverse than memory cells. Only a minor fraction of alloreactive clones mapped to unstimulated subsets.

Assay: immunoSEQ multiplex PCR; the TCRdb copy retains only in-frame clones and omits some. The sample holds 100,000 or so clones, more than 90% seen once. This rearrangement joins TRBV15 to TRBJ1-5; D is unclear. The origin of this receptor is a human donor in good health. Some clones in this sample may be carry-over from other donors' samples. Sequencing was done on a sample of CD4+ T cells sorted from blood. CDR3 region: CATSRDPAQPQHF. The CDR3 DNA reads TGTGCCACCAGCAGAGATCCGGCTCAGCCCCAGCATTTT.